Included here is one T cell receptor beta chain sequence, with context. The germline V gene has CDR1 KGHSH and CDR2 LQKENI. V lost 3 bases, J lost 6 bases, and 18 bases lay in between. This CDR3 is built from 16 residues. These data are taken from a study of OX40 agonist ivuxolimab in advanced cancers. The protocol was immunoSEQ multiplex PCR, while the TCRdb copy is restricted to in-frame clones and leaves out a portion. Among 90,000 to 100,000 clones listed, approximately 91% were seen once. The V call is TRBV18, the J call TRBJ1-5; a possible D gene is TRBD1 (6 bases). Sequenced here: CD4+ or CD8+ T cells sorted from blood, sampled in a trial of the OX40 agonist ivuxolimab. This receptor was taken from an adult with an advanced solid tumor such as melanoma, head and neck, liver or kidney cancer. CDR3 coding DNA: TGTGCCAGCTCACCCTTCCGGGCAGGGGCGGGTCAGCCCCAGCATTTT. The encoded protein is CASSPFRAGAGQPQHF.